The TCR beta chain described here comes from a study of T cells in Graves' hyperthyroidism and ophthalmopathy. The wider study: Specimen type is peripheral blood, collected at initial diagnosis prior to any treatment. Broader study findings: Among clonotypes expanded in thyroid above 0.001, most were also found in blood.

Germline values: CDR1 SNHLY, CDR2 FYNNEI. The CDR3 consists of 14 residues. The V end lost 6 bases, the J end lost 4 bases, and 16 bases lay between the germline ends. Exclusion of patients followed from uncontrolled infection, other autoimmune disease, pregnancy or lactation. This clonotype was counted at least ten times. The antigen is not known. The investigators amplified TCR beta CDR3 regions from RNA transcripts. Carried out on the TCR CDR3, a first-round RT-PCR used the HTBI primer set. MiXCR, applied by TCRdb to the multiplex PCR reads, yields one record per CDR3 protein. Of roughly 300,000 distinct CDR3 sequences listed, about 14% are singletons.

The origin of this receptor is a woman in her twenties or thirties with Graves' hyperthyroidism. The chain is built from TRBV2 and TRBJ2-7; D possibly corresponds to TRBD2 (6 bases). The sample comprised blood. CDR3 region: CASSYVLGGYEQYF. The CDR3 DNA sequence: TGTGCCAGCAGCTACGTACTAGGAGGGTACGAGCAGTACTTC.